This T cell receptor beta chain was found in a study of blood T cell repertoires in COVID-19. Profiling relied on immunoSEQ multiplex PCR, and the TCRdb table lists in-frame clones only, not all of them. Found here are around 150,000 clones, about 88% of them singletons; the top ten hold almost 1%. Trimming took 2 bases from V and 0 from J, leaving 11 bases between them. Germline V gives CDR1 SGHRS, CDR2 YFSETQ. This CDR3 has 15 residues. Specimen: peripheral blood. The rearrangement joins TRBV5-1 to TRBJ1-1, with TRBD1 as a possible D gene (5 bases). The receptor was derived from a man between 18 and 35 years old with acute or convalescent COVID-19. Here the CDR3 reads CASSFGWGMNTEAFF. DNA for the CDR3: TGCGCCAGCAGCTTTGGGTGGGGCATGAACACTGAAGCTTTCTTT. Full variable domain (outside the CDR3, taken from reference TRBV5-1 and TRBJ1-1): KAGVTQTPRYLIKTRGQQVTLSCSPISGHRSVSWYQQTPGQGLQFLFEYFSETQRNKGNFPGRFSGRQFSNSRSEMNVSTLELGDSALYLCASSFGWGMNTEAFFGQGTRLTVV.